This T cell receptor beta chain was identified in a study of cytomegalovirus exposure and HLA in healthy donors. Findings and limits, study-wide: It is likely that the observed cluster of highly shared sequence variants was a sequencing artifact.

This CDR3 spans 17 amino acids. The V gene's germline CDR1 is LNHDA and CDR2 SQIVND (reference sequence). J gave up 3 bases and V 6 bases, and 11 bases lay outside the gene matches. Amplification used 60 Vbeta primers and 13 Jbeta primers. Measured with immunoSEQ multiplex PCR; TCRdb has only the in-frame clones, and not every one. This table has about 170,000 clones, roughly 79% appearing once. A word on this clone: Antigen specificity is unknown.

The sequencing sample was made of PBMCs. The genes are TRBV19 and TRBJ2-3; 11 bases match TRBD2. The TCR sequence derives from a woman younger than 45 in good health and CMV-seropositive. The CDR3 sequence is CASSSILGLAVTDTQYF. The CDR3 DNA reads TGTGCCAGTAGCAGCATCTTGGGACTAGCGGTAACAGATACGCAGTATTTT.